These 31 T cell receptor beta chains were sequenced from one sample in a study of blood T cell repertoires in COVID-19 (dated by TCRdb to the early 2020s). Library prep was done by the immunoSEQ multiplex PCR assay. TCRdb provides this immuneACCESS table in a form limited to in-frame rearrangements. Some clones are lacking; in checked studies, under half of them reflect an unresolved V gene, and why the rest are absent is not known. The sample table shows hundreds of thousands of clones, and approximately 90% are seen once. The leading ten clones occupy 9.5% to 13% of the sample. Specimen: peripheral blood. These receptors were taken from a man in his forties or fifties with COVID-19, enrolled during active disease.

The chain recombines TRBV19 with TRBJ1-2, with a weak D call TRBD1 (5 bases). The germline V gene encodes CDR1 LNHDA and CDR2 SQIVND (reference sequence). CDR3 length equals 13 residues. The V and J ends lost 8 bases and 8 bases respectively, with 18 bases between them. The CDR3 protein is CASENRQTAGYTF. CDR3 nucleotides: TGTGCCAGTGAGAACAGGCAGACGGCAGGCTACACCTTC.

The CDR3 protein is CASSSYRGDTGELFF. In DNA form, the CDR3 reads TGCGCCAGCAGCTCCTACAGGGGAGACACCGGGGAGCTGTTTTTT. J is TRBJ2-2 and V is TRBV5-1, with TRBD1 identical over 7 bases. Germline V gives CDR1 SGHRS, CDR2 YFSETQ. The CDR3 contains 15 residues. Trimming cost V 3 bases and J 3 bases; bases outside gene matches: 5.

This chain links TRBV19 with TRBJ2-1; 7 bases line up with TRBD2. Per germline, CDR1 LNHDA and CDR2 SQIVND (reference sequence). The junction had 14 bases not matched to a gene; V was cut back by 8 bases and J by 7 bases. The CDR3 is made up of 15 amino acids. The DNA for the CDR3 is TGTGCCAGTCAGTACGGGGGGTGGTCAGGTAATGAGCAGTTCTTC. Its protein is CASQYGGWSGNEQFF. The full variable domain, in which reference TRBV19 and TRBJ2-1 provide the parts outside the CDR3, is DGGITQSPKYLFRKEGQNVTLSCEQNLNHDAMYWYRQDPGQGLRLIYYSQIVNDFQKGDIAEGYSVSREKKESFPLTVTSAQKNPTAFYLCASQYGGWSGNEQFFGPGTRLTVL.

This chain's CDR3 is CASSVGVSEAFF. DNA for the CDR3: TGTGCCAGCAGCGTAGGGGTTTCTGAAGCTTTCTTT. The rearrangement links TRBV14 to TRBJ1-1; TRBD1 might be the D (5 bases). CDR3 length: 12 amino acids. Germline V gene data show CDR1 as SGHDN and CDR2 as FVKESK. V lost 5 bases and J lost 6, with 10 bases in between.

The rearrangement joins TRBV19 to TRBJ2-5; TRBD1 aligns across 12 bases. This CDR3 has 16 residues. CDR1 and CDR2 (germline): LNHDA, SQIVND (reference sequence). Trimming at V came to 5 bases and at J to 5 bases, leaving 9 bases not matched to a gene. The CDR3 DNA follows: TGTGCCAGTAGTTTGGGGACAGGGGGCGTGTGGGAGACCCAGTACTTC. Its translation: CASSLGTGGVWETQYF.

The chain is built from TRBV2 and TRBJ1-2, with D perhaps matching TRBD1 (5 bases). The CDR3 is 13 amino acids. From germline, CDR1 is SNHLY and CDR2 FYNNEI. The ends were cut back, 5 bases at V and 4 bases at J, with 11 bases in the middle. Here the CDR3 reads CASSMAGSYGYTF. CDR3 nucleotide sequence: TGTGCCAGCAGTATGGCAGGGTCCTATGGCTACACCTTC.

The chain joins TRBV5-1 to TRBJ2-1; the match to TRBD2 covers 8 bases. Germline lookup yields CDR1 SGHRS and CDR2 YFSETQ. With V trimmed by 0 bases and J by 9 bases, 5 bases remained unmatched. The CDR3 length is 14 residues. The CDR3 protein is CASSLVTSEGEQFF. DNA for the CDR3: TGCGCCAGCAGCTTGGTGACTAGCGAGGGTGAGCAGTTCTTC.

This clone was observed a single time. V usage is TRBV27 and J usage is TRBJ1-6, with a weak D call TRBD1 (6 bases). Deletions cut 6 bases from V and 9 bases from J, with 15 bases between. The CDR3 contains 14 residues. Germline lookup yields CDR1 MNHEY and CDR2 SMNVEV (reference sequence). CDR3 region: CASRYRERASPLHF. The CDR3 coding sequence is TGTGCCAGCAGGTACAGGGAACGGGCTTCACCCCTCCACTTT.

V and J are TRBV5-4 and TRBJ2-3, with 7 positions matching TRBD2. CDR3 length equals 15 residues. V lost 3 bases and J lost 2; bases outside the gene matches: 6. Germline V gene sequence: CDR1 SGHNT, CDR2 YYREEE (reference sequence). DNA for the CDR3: TGTGCCAGCAGCTCGAAGCTAGCGGACACAGATACGCAGTATTTT. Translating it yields CASSSKLADTDTQYF.

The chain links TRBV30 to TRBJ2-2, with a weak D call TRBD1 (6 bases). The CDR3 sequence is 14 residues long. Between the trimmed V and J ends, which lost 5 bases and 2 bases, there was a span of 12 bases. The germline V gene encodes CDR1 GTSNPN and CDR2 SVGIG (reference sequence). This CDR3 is CAWPGTYNTGELFF. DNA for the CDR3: TGTGCCTGGCCCGGGACATATAACACCGGGGAGCTGTTTTTT.

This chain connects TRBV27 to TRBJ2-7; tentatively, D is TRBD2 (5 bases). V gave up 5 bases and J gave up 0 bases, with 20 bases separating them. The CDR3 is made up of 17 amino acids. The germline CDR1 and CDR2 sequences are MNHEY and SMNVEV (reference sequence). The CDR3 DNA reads TGTGCCAGCAGTCCCCCGGGGTTGCTCATCAACTCCTACGAGCAGTACTTC. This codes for CASSPPGLLINSYEQYF.

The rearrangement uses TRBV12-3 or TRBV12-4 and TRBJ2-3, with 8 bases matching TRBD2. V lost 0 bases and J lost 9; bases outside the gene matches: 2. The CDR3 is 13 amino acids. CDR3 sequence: CASSLAGLVTQYF. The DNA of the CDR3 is TGTGCCAGCAGTTTAGCGGGACTAGTAACGCAGTATTTT.

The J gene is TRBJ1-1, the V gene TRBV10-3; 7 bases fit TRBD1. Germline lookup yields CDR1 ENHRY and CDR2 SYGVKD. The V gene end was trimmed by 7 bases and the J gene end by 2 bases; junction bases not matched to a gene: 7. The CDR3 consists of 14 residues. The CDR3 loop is CAITPTGRNTEAFF. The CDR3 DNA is TGTGCCATCACCCCGACAGGGCGAAACACTGAAGCTTTCTTT.

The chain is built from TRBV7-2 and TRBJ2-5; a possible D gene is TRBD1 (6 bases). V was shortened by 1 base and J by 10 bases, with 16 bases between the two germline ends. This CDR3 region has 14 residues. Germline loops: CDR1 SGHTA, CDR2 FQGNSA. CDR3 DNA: TGTGCCAGCAGCTTAGACAGGGTTCCTATGGACCAGTACTTC. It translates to CASSLDRVPMDQYF.

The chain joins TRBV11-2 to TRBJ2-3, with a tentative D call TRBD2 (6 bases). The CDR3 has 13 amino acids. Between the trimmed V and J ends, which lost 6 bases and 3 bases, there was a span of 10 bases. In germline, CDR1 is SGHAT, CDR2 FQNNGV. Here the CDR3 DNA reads TGTGCCAGCAGTAGGAGGGCTACAGATACGCAGTATTTT. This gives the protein CASSRRATDTQYF.

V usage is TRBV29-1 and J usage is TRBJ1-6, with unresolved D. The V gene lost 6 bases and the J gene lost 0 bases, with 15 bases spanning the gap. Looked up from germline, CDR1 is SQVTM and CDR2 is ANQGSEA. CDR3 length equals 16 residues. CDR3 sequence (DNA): TGCAGCGTCCCACGCGGGCCGAGCTCCTATAATTCACCCCTCCACTTT. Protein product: CSVPRGPSSYNSPLHF.

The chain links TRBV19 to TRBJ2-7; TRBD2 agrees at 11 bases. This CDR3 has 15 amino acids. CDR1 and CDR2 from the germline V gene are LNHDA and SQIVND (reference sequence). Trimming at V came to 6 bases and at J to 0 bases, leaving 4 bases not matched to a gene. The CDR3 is CASREGLAASYEQYF. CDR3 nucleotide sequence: TGTGCCAGTAGGGAGGGACTAGCGGCCTCCTACGAGCAGTACTTC.

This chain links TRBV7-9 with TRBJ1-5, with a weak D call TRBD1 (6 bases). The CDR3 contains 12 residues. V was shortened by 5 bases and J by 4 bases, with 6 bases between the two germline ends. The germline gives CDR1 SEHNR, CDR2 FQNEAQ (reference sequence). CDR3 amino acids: CASSGQNQPQHF. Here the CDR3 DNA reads TGTGCCAGCAGCGGACAGAATCAGCCCCAGCATTTT.

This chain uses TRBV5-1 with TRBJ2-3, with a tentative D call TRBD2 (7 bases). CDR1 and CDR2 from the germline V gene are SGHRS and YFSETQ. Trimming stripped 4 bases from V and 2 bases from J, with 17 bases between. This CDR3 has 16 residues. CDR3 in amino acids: CASSKGGAADTDTQYF. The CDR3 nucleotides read TGCGCCAGCAGCAAAGGGGGGGCGGCAGACACAGATACGCAGTATTTT.

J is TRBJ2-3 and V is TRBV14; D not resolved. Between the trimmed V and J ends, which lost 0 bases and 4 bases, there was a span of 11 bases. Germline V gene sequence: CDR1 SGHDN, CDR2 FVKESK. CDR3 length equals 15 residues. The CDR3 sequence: CASSQDHFLADTQYF. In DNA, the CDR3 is TGTGCCAGCAGCCAAGATCACTTCCTAGCAGATACGCAGTATTTT. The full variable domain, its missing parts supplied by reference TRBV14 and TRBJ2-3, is EAGVTQFPSHSVIEKGQTVTLRCDPISGHDNLYWYRRVMGKEIKFLLHFVKESKQDESGMPNNRFLAERTGGTYSTLKVQPAELEDSGVYFCASSQDHFLADTQYFGPGTRLTVL.

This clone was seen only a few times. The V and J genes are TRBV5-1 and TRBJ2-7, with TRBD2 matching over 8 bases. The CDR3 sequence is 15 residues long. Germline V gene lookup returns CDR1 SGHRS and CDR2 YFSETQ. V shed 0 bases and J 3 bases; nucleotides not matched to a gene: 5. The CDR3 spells CASSLVAGGNYEQYF. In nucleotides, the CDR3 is TGCGCCAGCAGCTTGGTTGCGGGAGGTAACTACGAGCAGTACTTC.

The chain's CDR3 is CASSRGLAKNIQYF. The CDR3 coding sequence is TGTGCCAGCAGTCGAGGGCTAGCCAAAAACATTCAGTACTTC. This rearrangement joins TRBV6-5 to TRBJ2-4; a possible D gene is TRBD2 (5 bases). The CDR3 is 14 residues long. The germline CDR1 and CDR2 sequences are MNHEY and SVGAGI. The V end lost 5 bases, the J end lost 0 bases, and 8 bases lay between the germline ends.

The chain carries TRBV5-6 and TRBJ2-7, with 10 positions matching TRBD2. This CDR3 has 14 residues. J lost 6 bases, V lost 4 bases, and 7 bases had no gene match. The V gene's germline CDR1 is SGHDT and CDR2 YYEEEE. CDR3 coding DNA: TGTGCCAGCAGCACCGGGACTAGCGTCAGCGAGCAGTACTTC. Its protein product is CASSTGTSVSEQYF.

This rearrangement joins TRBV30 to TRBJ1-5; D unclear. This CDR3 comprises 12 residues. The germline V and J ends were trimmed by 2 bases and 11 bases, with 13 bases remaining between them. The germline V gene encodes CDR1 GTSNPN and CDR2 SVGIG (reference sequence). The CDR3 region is CAWSPRLGAQHF. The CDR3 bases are TGTGCCTGGAGTCCGAGACTTGGAGCCCAGCATTTT.

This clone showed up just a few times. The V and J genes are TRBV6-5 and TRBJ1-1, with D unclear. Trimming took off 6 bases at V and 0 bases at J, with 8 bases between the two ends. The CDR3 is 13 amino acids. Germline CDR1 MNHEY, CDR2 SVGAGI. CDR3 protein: CASSRYMNTEAFF. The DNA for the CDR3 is TGTGCCAGCAGCCGATACATGAACACTGAAGCTTTCTTT.

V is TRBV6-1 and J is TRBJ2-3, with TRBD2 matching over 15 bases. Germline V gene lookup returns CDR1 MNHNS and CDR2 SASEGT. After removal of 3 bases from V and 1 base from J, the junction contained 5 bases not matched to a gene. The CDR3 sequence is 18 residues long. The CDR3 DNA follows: TGTGCCAGCAGTGAGGGACTAGCGGGGGGCGCCGGCACAGATACGCAGTATTTT. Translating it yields CASSEGLAGGAGTDTQYF.

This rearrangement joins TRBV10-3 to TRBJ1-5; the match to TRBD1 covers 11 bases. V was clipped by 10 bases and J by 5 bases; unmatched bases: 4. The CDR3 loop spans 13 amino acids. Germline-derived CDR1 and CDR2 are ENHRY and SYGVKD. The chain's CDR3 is CATTGQGDQPQHF. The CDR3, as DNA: TGTGCCACCACGGGACAGGGGGATCAGCCCCAGCATTTT.

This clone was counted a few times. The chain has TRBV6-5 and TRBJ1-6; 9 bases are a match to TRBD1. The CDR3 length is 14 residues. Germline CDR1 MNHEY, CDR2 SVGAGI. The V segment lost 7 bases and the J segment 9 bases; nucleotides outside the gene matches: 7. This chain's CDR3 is CASKPGTGSSPLHF. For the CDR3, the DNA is TGTGCCAGCAAACCCGGGACAGGGAGTTCACCCCTCCACTTT.

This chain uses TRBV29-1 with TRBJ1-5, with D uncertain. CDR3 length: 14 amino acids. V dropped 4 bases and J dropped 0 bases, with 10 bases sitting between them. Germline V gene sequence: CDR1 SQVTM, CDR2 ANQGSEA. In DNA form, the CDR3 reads TGCAGCGTTGTCGGGGTGGATAGCAATCAGCCCCAGCATTTT. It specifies CSVVGVDSNQPQHF.

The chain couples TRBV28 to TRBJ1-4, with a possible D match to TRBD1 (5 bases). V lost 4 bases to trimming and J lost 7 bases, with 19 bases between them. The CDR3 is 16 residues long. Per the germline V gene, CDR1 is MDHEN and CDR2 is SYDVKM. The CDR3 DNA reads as TGTGCCAGCAGTTCTCCCGGGCGGAGGGGCGGTGAAAAACTGTTTTTT. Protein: CASSSPGRRGGEKLFF. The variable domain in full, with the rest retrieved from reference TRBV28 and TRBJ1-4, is DVKVTQSSRYLVKRTGEKVFLECVQDMDHENMFWYRQDPGLGLRLIYFSYDVKMKEKGDIPEGYSVSREKKERFSLILESASTNQTSMYLCASSSPGRRGGEKLFFGSGTQLSVL.

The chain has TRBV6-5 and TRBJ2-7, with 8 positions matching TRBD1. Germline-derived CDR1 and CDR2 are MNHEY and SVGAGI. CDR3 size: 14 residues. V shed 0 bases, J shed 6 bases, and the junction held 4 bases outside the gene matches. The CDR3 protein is CASSYSGQGGEQYF. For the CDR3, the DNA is TGTGCCAGCAGTTACTCTGGACAGGGAGGCGAGCAGTACTTC.